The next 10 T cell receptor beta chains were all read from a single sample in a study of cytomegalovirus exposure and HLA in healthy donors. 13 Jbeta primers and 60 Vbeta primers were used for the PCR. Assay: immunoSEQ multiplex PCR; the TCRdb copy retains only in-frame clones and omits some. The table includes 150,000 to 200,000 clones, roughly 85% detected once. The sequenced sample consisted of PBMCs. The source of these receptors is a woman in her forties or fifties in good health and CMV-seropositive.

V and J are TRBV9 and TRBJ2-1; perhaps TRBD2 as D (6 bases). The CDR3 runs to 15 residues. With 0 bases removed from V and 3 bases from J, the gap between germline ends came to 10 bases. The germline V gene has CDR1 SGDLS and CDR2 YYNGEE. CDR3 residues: CASSVGISGYNEQFF. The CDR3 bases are TGTGCCAGCAGCGTAGGTATTAGCGGCTACAATGAGCAGTTCTTC.

CDR3 in DNA: TGTGCCAGCAGTGAATCAGGGTACTATGGCTACACCTTC. Translated: CASSESGYYGYTF. The V call is TRBV6-1, the J call TRBJ1-2, with a tentative D call TRBD1 (5 bases). The CDR3 totals 13 residues. V lost 2 bases and J 3 bases, leaving 7 bases between the germline ends. Germline lookup yields CDR1 MNHNS and CDR2 SASEGT.

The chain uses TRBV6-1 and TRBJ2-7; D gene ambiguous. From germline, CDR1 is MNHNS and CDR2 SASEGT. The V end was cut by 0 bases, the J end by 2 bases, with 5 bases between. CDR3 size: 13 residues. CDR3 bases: TGTGCCAGCAGTGAAGCTCCGGCCTACGAGCAGTACTTC. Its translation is CASSEAPAYEQYF.

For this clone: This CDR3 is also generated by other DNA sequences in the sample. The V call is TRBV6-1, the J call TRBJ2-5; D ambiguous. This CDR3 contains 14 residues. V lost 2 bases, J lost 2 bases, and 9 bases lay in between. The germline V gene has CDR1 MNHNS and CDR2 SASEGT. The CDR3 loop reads CASSELNRQETQYF. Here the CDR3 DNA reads TGTGCCAGCAGTGAATTAAACAGACAAGAGACCCAGTACTTC.

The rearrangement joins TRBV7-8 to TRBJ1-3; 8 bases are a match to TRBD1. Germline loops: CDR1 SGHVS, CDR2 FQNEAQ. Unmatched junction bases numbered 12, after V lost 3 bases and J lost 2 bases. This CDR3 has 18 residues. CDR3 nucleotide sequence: TGTGCCAGCAGCTTGCTGGACAGGGCGTCGTTGACTGGAAACACCATATATTTT. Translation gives CASSLLDRASLTGNTIYF.

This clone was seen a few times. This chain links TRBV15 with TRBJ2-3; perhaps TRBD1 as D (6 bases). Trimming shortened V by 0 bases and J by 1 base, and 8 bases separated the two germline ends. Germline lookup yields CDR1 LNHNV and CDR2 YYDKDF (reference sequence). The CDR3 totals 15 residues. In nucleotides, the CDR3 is TGTGCCACCAGCAGAGAGGGGGCGGGCACAGATACGCAGTATTTT. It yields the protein CATSREGAGTDTQYF.

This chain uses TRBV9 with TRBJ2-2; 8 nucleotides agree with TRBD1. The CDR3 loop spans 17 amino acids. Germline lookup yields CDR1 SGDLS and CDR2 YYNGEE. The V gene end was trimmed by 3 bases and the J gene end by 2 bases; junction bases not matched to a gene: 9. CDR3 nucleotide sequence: TGTGCCAGCAGCGCGATGGACAGGGTAATAAACACCGGGGAGCTGTTTTTT. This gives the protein CASSAMDRVINTGELFF. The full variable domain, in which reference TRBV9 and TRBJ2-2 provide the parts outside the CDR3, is DSGVTQTPKHLITATGQRVTLRCSPRSGDLSVYWYQQSLDQGLQFLIQYYNGEERAKGNILERFSAQQFPDLHSELNLSSLELGDSALYFCASSAMDRVINTGELFFGEGSRLTVL.

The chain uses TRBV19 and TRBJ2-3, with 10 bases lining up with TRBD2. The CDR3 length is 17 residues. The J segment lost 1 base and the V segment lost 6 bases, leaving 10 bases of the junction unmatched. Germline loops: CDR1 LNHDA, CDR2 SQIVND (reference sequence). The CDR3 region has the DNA TGTGCCAGTAGCACGTTTAGCGGGAGGTTTGGCACAGATACGCAGTATTTT. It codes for CASSTFSGRFGTDTQYF.

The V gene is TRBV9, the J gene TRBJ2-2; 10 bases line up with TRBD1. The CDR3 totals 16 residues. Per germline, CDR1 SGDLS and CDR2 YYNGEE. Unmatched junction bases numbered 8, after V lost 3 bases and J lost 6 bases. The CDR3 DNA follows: TGTGCCAGCAGCGCAGGACAGGGGGTTAGGGCCGGGGAGCTGTTTTTT. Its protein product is CASSAGQGVRAGELFF.

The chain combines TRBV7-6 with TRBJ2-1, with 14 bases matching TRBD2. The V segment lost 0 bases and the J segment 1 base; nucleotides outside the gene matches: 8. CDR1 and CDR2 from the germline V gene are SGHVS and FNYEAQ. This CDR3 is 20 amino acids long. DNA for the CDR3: TGTGCCAGCAGCTTAGCGATTGGACTAGCGGGGGGCCAATCCTACAATGAGCAGTTCTTC. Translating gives CASSLAIGLAGGQSYNEQFF.